The subject of this entry is one T cell receptor (beta chain). The data were taken from a study of blood T cell repertoires in COVID-19. As for the study in general: Researchers got acute and convalescent COVID-19 samples from the United States, Italy and Spain. Nucleic acid was either cDNA or gDNA, and it came from T cells, B-cell-depleted T cells, or PBMCs.

In the original processing: From reference gene primer amplification, estimates of nucleated cell counts were derived. This table comes from immunoSEQ multiplex PCR, and its TCRdb copy is limited to in-frame clones, with some not included. V, J and clone size derive from that table, while D and trimming were established from the DNA sequence. The sample includes some 45,000 clones, around 80% of them seen just once. The V segment lost 0 bases and the J segment 5 bases; nucleotides outside the gene matches: 9. The CDR3 is 17 amino acids. CDR1 ENHRY and CDR2 SYGVKD come from the germline V gene. The TCR originated in a woman aged 55-69 years with acute or convalescent COVID-19. The sample taken for sequencing was peripheral blood. V and J are TRBV10-3 and TRBJ2-3, with 9 positions matching TRBD2. Written as DNA, the CDR3 is TGTGCCATCAGTGAGTCGGGTAGTAGCGGGGGTCTAGATACGCAGTATTTT. Translated: CAISESGSSGGLDTQYF.